This T cell receptor beta chain appears in the sequencing data of a study of PD-1 blockade in classical Hodgkin lymphoma. Points from the study as a whole: Those achieving complete response showed baseline diversity like newly diagnosed patients.

Clones were sequenced by immunoSEQ multiplex PCR, and TCRdb holds only the in-frame ones, with some missing. The sample lists roughly 40,000 clones; more than 75% were seen once. The CDR3 covers 14 residues. Every one of the patients relapsed after autologous stem cell transplantation (brentuximab vedotin exposure was variable). Complete response, partial response or progressive disease was recorded as best response. Note on this clone: No antigen is known for it.

The chain uses TRBV12-1 and TRBJ2-7. TRBV12-1 is shown as a pseudogene. This TCR derives from a human donor with classical Hodgkin lymphoma. This material consisted of peripheral blood mononuclear cells (PBMCs), taken at baseline. CDR3 amino acids: CASSIPGRLIRQYF. The CDR3 DNA is TGTGCCAGCAGCATTCCGGGACGGTTGATACGGCAGTACTTC.